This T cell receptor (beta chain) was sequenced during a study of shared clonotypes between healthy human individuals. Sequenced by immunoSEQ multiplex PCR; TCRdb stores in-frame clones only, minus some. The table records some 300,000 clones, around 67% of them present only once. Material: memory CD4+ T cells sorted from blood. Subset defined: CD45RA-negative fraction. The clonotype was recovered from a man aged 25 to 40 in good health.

The CDR3 spells CASSLQPSGRVFEQYF. In DNA, the CDR3 is TGTGCCAGCAGTCTTCAACCAAGCGGGAGGGTGTTCGAGCAGTACTTC. The chain has TRBV6-6 and TRBJ2-7; 10 positions match TRBD2. Germline V lookup: CDR1 MNHNY, CDR2 SVGAGI (reference sequence). V dropped 5 bases and J dropped 6; count of bases not matched to a gene: 13. This CDR3 is 16 amino acids long.